These 15 T cell receptor beta chains came from one sample sequenced in a study of T cell clonality in common variable immunodeficiency. The study, taken as a whole, reports: Reportedly, TCR beta sequences from common variable immunodeficiency showed fewer deletions and N-nucleotide insertions.

Their antigens remain unidentified. The table came from immunoSEQ multiplex PCR; TCRdb's copy has only in-frame clones and leaves some out. This sample has some 19,000 clones, each found more than once. Input material: peripheral blood mononuclear cells. These receptor sequences come from a human donor with common variable immunodeficiency.

This clone was recorded many times. Coverage ceases 3 residues before the CDR3 finishes, and the germline J gene fills in the end. The chain is built from TRBV4-1 and TRBJ2-1, with 13 positions matching TRBD2. CDR1 is MGHRA and CDR2 is YSYEKL in the germline V gene. CDR3 length: 17 residues. Trimming at V came to 1 base and at J to 3 bases, leaving 3 bases not matched to a gene. CDR3 bases read: TGCGCCAGCAGCCAAGTACTAGCGGGGGGGTACTACAATGAG. Its translation is CASSQVLAGGYYNE. The whole CDR3 is CASSQVLAGGYYNEQFF.

As to this clone: The read falls 3 residues short of the CDR3 end, and the missing part is taken from the germline J gene. The V and J genes are TRBV19 and TRBJ1-1, with 7 nucleotides matching TRBD1. J gave up 0 bases and V 6 bases, and 13 bases lay outside the gene matches. Germline CDR1 reads LNHDA; CDR2 reads SQIVND (reference sequence). This CDR3 is 17 amino acids long. The CDR3 sequence is CASRLRDRIDMNTEAFF. The CDR3 DNA, read in part, is TGTGCCAGTAGGCTAAGGGACAGAATAGACATGAACACTGAA.

Notes on this clone: The read is 3 residues too short to cover the CDR3 end, so that end is filled in from the germline J gene. J is TRBJ1-1 and V is TRBV7-3, with 7 bases matching TRBD1. Germline lookup yields CDR1 SGHTA and CDR2 FQGTGA. Trimming removed 2 bases from V and 0 bases from J; junction bases left unmatched: 6. The CDR3 has 16 residues. The CDR3 spells CASSLGGGALNTEAFF. The CDR3 bases that were read are TGTGCCAGCAGCTTAGGAGGGGGCGCACTGAACACTGAA. Looking up the rest from reference TRBV7-3 and TRBJ1-1 gives the full variable domain: GAGVSQTPSNKVTEKGKYVELRCDPISGHTALYWYRQSLGQGPEFLIYFQGTGAADDSGLPNDRFFAVRPEGSVSTLKIQRTERGDSAVYLCASSLGGGALNTEAFFGQGTRLTVV.

As concerns this clone: The read ends 3 residues before the CDR3 terminus; that terminus is restored from the germline J gene. V and J are TRBV20-1 and TRBJ2-7, with D uncertain. Germline V gives CDR1 DFQATT, CDR2 SNEGSKA (reference sequence). The CDR3 contains 14 residues. V shed 0 bases and J shed 3 bases, with 12 bases lying between them. The CDR3 loop is CSARDGTNYYEQYF. The part of the CDR3 DNA that was read is TGCAGTGCTAGAGATGGTACAAACTACTACGAG.

Concerning this clone: The read is 3 residues too short to cover the CDR3 end, so that end is filled in from the germline J gene. V usage is TRBV30 and J usage is TRBJ1-1; D unclear. V lost 8 bases and J lost 5, with 21 bases in between. This CDR3 region has 14 residues. The V gene's germline CDR1 is GTSNPN and CDR2 SVGIG (reference sequence). Partial CDR3 DNA: TGTGCCATCAACAATCAGCTAGGTCGGACTGAA. The encoded protein is CAINNQLGRTE. The whole CDR3 region reads CAINNQLGRTEAFF.

This clone was detected a few times. The DNA ends 3 residues before the CDR3 does, and the rest of the CDR3 is filled in from the germline J gene. This chain uses TRBV7-3 with TRBJ2-3; D may be TRBD2 (6 bases). CDR3 length: 15 amino acids. V was trimmed by 6 bases and J by 1 base, leaving 14 bases between them. From germline, CDR1 is SGHTA and CDR2 FQGTGA. The CDR3 DNA, read in part, is TGTGCCAGCAGTTGGGACTCCGGGGGCACAGATACG. Protein: CASSWDSGGTDT. The CDR3 reads in full as CASSWDSGGTDTQYF.

In this sample, this clone turned up a few times. The read ends 3 residues before the CDR3 terminus; that terminus is restored from the germline J gene. This chain links TRBV7-3 with TRBJ2-6; the D gene is possibly TRBD1 (6 bases). V was cut by 1 base and J by 1 base, with 11 bases left in between. This CDR3 is 17 amino acids long. Germline CDR1 SGHTA, CDR2 FQGTGA. This CDR3 is CASSLILTGSGANVLTF. The CDR3 DNA, read in part, is TGTGCCAGCAGCTTAATTCTTACAGGGTCTGGGGCCAACGTC.

This clone was counted only a few times. The read halts 3 residues ahead of the CDR3 end, with the missing end drawn from the germline J gene. The rearrangement links TRBV7-2 to TRBJ2-1; 9 nucleotides agree with TRBD1. This CDR3 is built from 15 residues. V lost 5 bases, J lost 7 bases, and 9 bases stayed unmatched. From germline, CDR1 is SGHTA and CDR2 FQGNSA. The sequenced CDR3 bases are TGTGCCAGCAGCCCAAGGGGACAGGGTAAGAATGAG. Protein: CASSPRGQGKNE. The whole CDR3 protein reads CASSPRGQGKNEQFF.

On this clone itself: The CDR3 goes on 3 residues after the read ends, and that part is filled in from the germline J gene. The gene calls are TRBV30 and TRBJ2-7; 8 bases fit TRBD2. With V trimmed by 2 bases and J by 1 base, 10 bases remained unmatched. The CDR3 has 16 residues. Germline CDR1 is GTSNPN and CDR2 is SVGIG (reference sequence). CDR3: CAWSPGGGFFSYEQYF. The part of the CDR3 DNA that was read is TGTGCCTGGAGTCCCGGGGGGGGTTTTTTTTCCTACGAG. The complete variable domain, with remaining parts taken from reference TRBV30 and TRBJ2-7, reads SQTIHQWPATLVQPVGSPLSLECTVEGTSNPNLYWYRQAAGRGLQLLFYSVGIGQISSEVPQNLSASRPQDRQFILSSKKLLLSDSGFYLCAWSPGGGFFSYEQYFGPGTRLTVT.

To note about this clone: The CDR3 end falls 3 residues outside the read, so it is completed with the germline J gene. The rearrangement links TRBV7-2 to TRBJ2-2; 9 positions agree with TRBD1. CDR3 length equals 14 residues. CDR1 and CDR2 from the germline V gene are SGHTA and FQGNSA. J gave up 5 bases and V 6 bases, and 4 bases lay outside the gene matches. The CDR3 here is CASSSQGATGELFF. The CDR3 DNA, read in part, is TGTGCCAGCAGTTCACAGGGGGCAACCGGGGAG.

About this clone itself: The sequenced fragment ends 3 residues before the CDR3 boundary, so the rest is inferred from the germline J gene. The chain uses TRBV19 and TRBJ1-2; 12 bases match TRBD1. The CDR3 spans 17 residues. Losses at the gene ends were 5 bases for V and 4 bases for J; bases not matched to a gene: 11. Germline lookup yields CDR1 LNHDA and CDR2 SQIVND (reference sequence). The CDR3 loop is CASSENSGQGAGYGYTF. The DNA read from the CDR3 is TGTGCCAGTAGTGAAAACTCGGGACAGGGGGCCGGCTATGGC.

This clone was found many times. The read halts 3 residues ahead of the CDR3 end, with the missing end drawn from the germline J gene. The rearrangement links TRBV19 to TRBJ1-5; D uncertain. This CDR3 comprises 13 residues. Germline values: CDR1 LNHDA, CDR2 SQIVND (reference sequence). Deletions cut 4 bases from V and 5 bases from J, with 9 bases between. Here the CDR3 reads CASSSGIYQPQHF. Partial CDR3 DNA: TGTGCCAGTAGTAGCGGAATTTATCAGCCC.

Only a few counts were recorded for this clone. The read falls 3 residues short of the CDR3 end, and the missing part is taken from the germline J gene. V and J are TRBV19 and TRBJ2-2; 7 bases are shared with TRBD1. Unmatched junction bases numbered 7, after V lost 6 bases and J lost 3 bases. CDR3 length: 15 residues. In germline, CDR1 is LNHDA, CDR2 SQIVND (reference sequence). The CDR3 protein is CASSRDRLDTGELFF. The part of the CDR3 DNA that was read is TGTGCCAGTAGCAGGGACAGATTAGACACCGGGGAG.

In the case of this clone: The observed sequence ends 3 residues before the CDR3 terminus, with the missing tail filled in from the germline J gene. This rearrangement joins TRBV7-9 to TRBJ1-2; D gene unclear. CDR3 length: 14 residues. The ends were cut back, 7 bases at V and 4 bases at J, with 16 bases in the middle. Germline V gene data show CDR1 as SEHNR and CDR2 as FQNEAQ (reference sequence). The covered CDR3 bases are TGTGCCAGCACCCTGCTTGCACGGGGCTATGGC. Protein product: CASTLLARGYG. The whole CDR3 protein reads CASTLLARGYGYTF.

Worth noting for this clone: The CDR3 end is not reached by the read, which stops 3 residues before it; the germline J gene fills it in. V usage is TRBV2 and J usage is TRBJ1-2; D gene unclear. V was cut by 3 bases and J by 6 bases, with 14 bases left in between. Germline V gene lookup returns CDR1 SNHLY and CDR2 FYNNEI. CDR3 length: 14 amino acids. CDR3 bases read: TGTGCCAGCAGTGAGGTCGTGGCGGGGAATGGC. As protein: CASSEVVAGNG. The full CDR3 protein reads CASSEVVAGNGYTF.